The clone carrying this T cell receptor (beta chain) has only a few counts. Its specificity is not known. Cell sorting via CD45RO/CCR7/CD25/CD127/CD95/CD27 was performed to obtain CD4+ naive, central memory, regulatory and stem cell-like memory cells. Expressed TCRB transcripts were sequenced after all isolated RNA was converted to cDNA. The table came from immunoSEQ multiplex PCR; TCRdb's copy has only in-frame clones and leaves some out. The sample holds hundreds of thousands of clones; roughly an eighth are singletons and the top ten take approximately 0.042%. This specimen belongs to a study of beta chain features in type 1 diabetes. Trimming took 2 bases from V and 2 from J; bases not matched to a gene: 7. This CDR3 has 17 amino acids. Germline values: CDR1 KGHSH, CDR2 LQKENI. Findings and caveats of the study: TCRB CDR3 length was moderately but significantly reduced in all four CD4+ subsets of Type 1 diabetes patients. Patients' naive, central memory and Treg TCRB repertoires seemed closer to one another than those of healthy donors.

This receptor was taken from a man aged 18 to 29 with type 1 diabetes. Sequences were obtained from naive CD4+ T cells from blood. This chain uses TRBV18 with TRBJ2-2, with TRBD1 identical over 8 bases. The CDR3 nucleotides read TGTGCCAGCTCACCATTTTCCGGACAGGGCAACACCGGGGAGCTGTTTTTT. Protein sequence: CASSPFSGQGNTGELFF.